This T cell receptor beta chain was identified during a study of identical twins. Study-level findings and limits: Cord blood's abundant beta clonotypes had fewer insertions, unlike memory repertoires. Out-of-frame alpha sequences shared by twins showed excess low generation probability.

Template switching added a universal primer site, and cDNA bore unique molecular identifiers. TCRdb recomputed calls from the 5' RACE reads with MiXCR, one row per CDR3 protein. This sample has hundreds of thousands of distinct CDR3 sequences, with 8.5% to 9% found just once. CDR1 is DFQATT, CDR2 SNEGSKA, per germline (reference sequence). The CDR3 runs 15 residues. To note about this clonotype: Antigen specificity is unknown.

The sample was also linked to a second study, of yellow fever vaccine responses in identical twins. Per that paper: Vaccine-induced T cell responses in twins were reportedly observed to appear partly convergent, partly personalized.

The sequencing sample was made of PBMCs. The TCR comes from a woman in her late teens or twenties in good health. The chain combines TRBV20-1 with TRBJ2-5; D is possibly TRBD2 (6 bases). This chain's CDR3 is CRGGPILEGQETQYF. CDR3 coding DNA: TGCAGGGGGGGTCCGATATTAGAAGGCCAAGAGACCCAGTACTTC.